A single sample is the source of the 13 T cell receptor beta chains below, sequenced in a study of T cells after yellow fever vaccination (dated by TCRdb to the late 2010s). The library was obtained by 5' RACE. Reads for this sample came from an Illumina HiSeq 2500. The public reads were reanalyzed by TCRdb: fastp trimming at Q25, MiXCR alignment, in-frame beta chains only. A single entry per CDR3 protein holds the most common genes and DNA from its merged rows. Across this sample there are some 110,000 distinct CDR3 sequences, with roughly 8.9% seen only once. The top ten clones comprise roughly 27% of the sample. The treatment or condition label of this sample denotes: live attenuated yellow fever vaccine strain. Sequenced here: CD8+ T cells sorted from PBMCs, sampled 45 days after the yellow fever booster vaccination. The receptors shown here come from a man aged 25 to 40 who received the YFV17D yellow fever vaccine.

This clonotype was seen ten or more times. V usage is TRBV4-3 and J usage is TRBJ2-1; D uncertain. The CDR3 spans 13 residues. Trimming took 1 base from V and 9 from J, leaving 10 bases between them. The germline V gene has CDR1 LGHNA and CDR2 YSLEER. In DNA, the CDR3 is TGCGCCAGCAGCCAAGGGGATAGGGCTGAGCAGTTCTTC. Protein product: CASSQGDRAEQFF.

The sample holds many counts of this clonotype. The chain combines TRBV20-1 with TRBJ2-1; unclear D gene. The CDR3 is 12 residues long. The germline gives CDR1 DFQATT, CDR2 SNEGSKA (reference sequence). The ends were cut back, 4 bases at V and 3 bases at J, with 7 bases in the middle. The CDR3 DNA reads TGCAGTGCTAAAGACGACTACAATGAGCAGTTCTTC. It translates to CSAKDDYNEQFF.

The chain employs TRBV21-1 and TRBJ2-7. TRBV21-1 is a listed pseudogene. CDR3 length equals 9 residues. The CDR3 DNA is TGTGCCAGCAGCAAAGATTCCCCCTTC. It is translated as CASSKDSPF.

V usage is TRBV9 and J usage is TRBJ1-1, with TRBD1 identical over 8 bases. With 3 bases clipped from V and 6 bases from J, the junction kept 13 bases outside the gene matches. The germline V gene has CDR1 SGDLS and CDR2 YYNGEE. CDR3 size: 16 residues. The chain's CDR3 is CASSGLAGQGGAEAFF. In nucleotides, the CDR3 is TGTGCCAGCAGCGGTTTAGCAGGACAGGGAGGCGCTGAAGCTTTCTTT.

The count of this clonotype is one. The rearrangement joins TRBV28 to TRBJ2-2; the match to TRBD2 covers 7 bases. Germline V CDR1 and CDR2: MDHEN, SYDVKM. CDR3 size: 18 residues. Unmatched junction bases numbered 18, after V lost 11 bases and J lost 0 bases. The CDR3 DNA sequence: TGTGCCTTCAGTTCCCCGTGGCTAGCGGAAGCGAACACCGGGGAGCTGTTTTTT. This translates into CAFSSPWLAEANTGELFF.

The sample holds a few counts of this clonotype. The V gene is TRBV7-2, the J gene TRBJ2-3; D unclear. V shed 1 base and J shed 2 bases, with 16 bases lying between them. The CDR3 covers 17 residues. CDR1 is SGHTA and CDR2 is FQGNSA in the germline V gene. The CDR3 loop is CASSLGASSLFTDTQYF. The CDR3 region has the DNA TGTGCCAGCAGCTTAGGGGCTAGTTCGCTGTTCACAGATACGCAGTATTTT.

This clonotype was seen ten or more times. This chain connects TRBV5-1 to TRBJ2-6; 7 bases are shared with TRBD1. The CDR3 is 16 residues long. V shed 9 bases and J 0 bases; nucleotides not matched to a gene: 9. Germline-derived CDR1 and CDR2 are SGHRS and YFSETQ. The CDR3 protein is CATTGTAHSGANVLTF. As DNA, the CDR3 is TGCGCCACAACCGGGACAGCTCACTCTGGGGCCAACGTCCTGACTTTC.

This clonotype has at least ten counts. In DNA, the CDR3 is TGCAGTGCTAGGTCTAGCGCCCAAAATGAGCAGTTCTTC. Residues: CSARSSAQNEQFF. V gene TRBV20-1 combines with J gene TRBJ2-1; weak D call: TRBD2 (6 bases). Germline CDR1 is DFQATT and CDR2 is SNEGSKA (reference sequence). This CDR3 has 13 amino acids. V lost 3 bases and J 7 bases, leaving 13 bases between the germline ends.

This clonotype was seen a single time. A much larger clone sits a single nucleotide away, making a read error possible. The V and J genes are TRBV7-8 and TRBJ1-2; D uncertain. There are 13 residues in the CDR3. CDR1 is SGHVS, CDR2 FQNEAQ, per germline. CDR3 loop: CASGLIDLYGYTF. For the CDR3, the DNA is TGTGCCAGCGGCTTGATTGACCTATATGGCTACACCTTC.

This clonotype was seen repeatedly, ten times or more. V and J are TRBV20-1 and TRBJ2-2, with D maybe TRBD2 (5 bases). The V and J ends lost 6 bases and 1 base respectively, with 21 bases between them. The germline CDR1 and CDR2 sequences are DFQATT and SNEGSKA (reference sequence). CDR3 length equals 17 residues. CDR3 DNA sequence: TGCAGTGCCAGTGGAAGGGCGGGCAGGTTGAACACCGGGGAGCTGTTTTTT. Residues: CSASGRAGRLNTGELFF.

The chain recombines TRBV7-2 with TRBJ1-3; D unresolved. The CDR3 totals 15 residues. Germline CDR1 and CDR2: SGHTA and FQGNSA. V gave up 5 bases and J gave up 2 bases, with 13 bases separating them. CDR3 nucleotide sequence: TGTGCCAGCAGCCCGGGGAATGGCCCTGGAAACACCATATATTTT. It codes for CASSPGNGPGNTIYF.

This clonotype came up many times. The rearrangement links TRBV9 to TRBJ2-7; 7 bases are a match to TRBD1. The CDR3 totals 14 residues. Germline V lookup: CDR1 SGDLS, CDR2 YYNGEE. V dropped 0 bases and J dropped 3; count of bases not matched to a gene: 3. This CDR3 reads CASSVGDSNYEQYF. The CDR3 region has the DNA TGTGCCAGCAGCGTAGGGGACAGTAACTACGAGCAGTACTTC.

The V call is TRBV15, the J call TRBJ2-5; D ambiguous. Germline-derived CDR1 and CDR2 are LNHNV and YYDKDF (reference sequence). V shed 0 bases and J shed 5 bases, with 13 bases lying between them. The CDR3 totals 15 residues. CDR3 sequence: CATSRDLGLSETQYF. The CDR3 DNA is TGTGCCACCAGCAGAGATCTAGGGTTAAGCGAGACCCAGTACTTC.